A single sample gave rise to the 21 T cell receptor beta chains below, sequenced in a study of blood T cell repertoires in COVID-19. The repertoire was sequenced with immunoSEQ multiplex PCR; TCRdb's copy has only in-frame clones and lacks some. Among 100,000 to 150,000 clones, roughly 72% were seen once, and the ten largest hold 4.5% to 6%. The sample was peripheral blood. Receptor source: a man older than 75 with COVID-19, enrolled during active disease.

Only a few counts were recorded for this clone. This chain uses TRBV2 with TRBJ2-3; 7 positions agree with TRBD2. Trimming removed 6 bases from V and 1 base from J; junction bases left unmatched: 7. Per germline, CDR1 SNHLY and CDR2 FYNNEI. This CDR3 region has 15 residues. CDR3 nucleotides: TGTGCCAGCAGCTGGGGGGGTAGGGGCACAGATACGCAGTATTTT. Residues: CASSWGGRGTDTQYF.

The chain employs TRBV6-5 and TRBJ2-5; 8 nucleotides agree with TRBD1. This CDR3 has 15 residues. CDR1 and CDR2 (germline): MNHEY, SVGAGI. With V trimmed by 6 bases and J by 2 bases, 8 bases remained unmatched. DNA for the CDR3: TGTGCCAGCAGCGGACAGGGAAGGGGGCAAGAGACCCAGTACTTC. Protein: CASSGQGRGQETQYF.

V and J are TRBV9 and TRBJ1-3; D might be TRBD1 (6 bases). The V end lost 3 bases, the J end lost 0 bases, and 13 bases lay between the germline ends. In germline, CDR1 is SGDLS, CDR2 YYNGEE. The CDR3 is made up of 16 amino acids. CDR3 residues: CASSAQGHRSGNTIYF. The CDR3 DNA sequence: TGTGCCAGCAGCGCCCAGGGACACCGCTCTGGAAACACCATATATTTT.

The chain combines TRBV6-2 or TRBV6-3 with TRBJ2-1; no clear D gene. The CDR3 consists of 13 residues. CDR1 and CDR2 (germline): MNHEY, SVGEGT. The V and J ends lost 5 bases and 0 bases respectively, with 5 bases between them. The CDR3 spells CASSRSSYNEQFF. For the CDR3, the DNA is TGTGCCAGCAGTCGTAGCTCCTACAATGAGCAGTTCTTC.

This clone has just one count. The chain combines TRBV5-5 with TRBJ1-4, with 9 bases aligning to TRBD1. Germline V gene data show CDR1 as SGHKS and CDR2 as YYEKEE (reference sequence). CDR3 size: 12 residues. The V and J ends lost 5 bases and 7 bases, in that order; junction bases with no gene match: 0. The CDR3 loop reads CASRGQGEKLFF. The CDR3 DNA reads TGTGCCAGCAGGGGACAGGGTGAAAAACTGTTTTTT.

CDR3 nucleotides: TGTGCCAGCAGCTTTGGGACAGGGGATTCACCCCTCCACTTT. Protein sequence: CASSFGTGDSPLHF. The genes are TRBV7-3 and TRBJ1-6; TRBD1 agrees at 10 bases. The length of the CDR3 is 14 residues. Germline loops: CDR1 SGHTA, CDR2 FQGTGA. Trimming cost V 3 bases and J 8 bases; bases outside gene matches: 1.

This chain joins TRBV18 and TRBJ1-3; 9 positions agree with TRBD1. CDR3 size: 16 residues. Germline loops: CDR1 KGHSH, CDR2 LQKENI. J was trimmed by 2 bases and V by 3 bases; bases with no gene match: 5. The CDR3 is CASSPRTGGTGNTIYF. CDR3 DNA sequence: TGTGCCAGCTCACCGCGTACAGGGGGCACTGGAAACACCATATATTTT.

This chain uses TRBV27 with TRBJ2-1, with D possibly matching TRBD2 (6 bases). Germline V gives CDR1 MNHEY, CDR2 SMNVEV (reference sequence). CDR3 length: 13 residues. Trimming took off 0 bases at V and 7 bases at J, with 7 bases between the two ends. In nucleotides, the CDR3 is TGTGCCAGCAGTTTATCAGGGAGGAATGAGCAGTTCTTC. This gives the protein CASSLSGRNEQFF.

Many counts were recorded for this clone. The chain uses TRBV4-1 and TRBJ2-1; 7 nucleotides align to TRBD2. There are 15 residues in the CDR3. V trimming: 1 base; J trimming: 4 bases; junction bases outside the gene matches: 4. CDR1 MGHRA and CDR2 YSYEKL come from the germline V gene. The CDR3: CASSQGTGGYNEQFF. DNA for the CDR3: TGCGCCAGCAGCCAAGGGACGGGGGGTTACAATGAGCAGTTCTTC.

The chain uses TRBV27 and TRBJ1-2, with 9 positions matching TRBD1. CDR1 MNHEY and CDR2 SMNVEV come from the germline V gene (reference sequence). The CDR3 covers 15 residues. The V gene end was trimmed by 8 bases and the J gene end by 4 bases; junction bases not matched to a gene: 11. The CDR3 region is CASGPDRGFVYGYTF. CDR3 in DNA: TGTGCCAGCGGTCCTGACAGGGGGTTTGTCTATGGCTACACCTTC.

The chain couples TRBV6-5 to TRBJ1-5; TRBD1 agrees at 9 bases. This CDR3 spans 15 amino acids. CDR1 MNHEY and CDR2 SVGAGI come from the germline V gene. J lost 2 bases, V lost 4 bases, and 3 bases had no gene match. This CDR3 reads CASSSWTGGNQPQHF. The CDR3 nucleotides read TGTGCCAGCAGTTCATGGACAGGGGGCAATCAGCCCCAGCATTTT.

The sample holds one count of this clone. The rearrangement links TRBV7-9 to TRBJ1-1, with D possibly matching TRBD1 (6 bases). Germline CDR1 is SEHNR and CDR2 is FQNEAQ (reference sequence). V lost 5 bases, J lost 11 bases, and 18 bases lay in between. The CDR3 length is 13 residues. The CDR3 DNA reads TGTGCCAGCAGCCCAATTCCCGGCCAGGGGGCTTTCTTT. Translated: CASSPIPGQGAFF. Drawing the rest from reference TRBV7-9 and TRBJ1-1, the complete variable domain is DTGVSQNPRHKITKRGQNVTFRCDPISEHNRLYWYRQTLGQGPEFLTYFQNEAQLEKSRLLSDRFSAERPKGSFSTLEIQRTEQGDSAMYLCASSPIPGQGAFFGQGTRLTVV.

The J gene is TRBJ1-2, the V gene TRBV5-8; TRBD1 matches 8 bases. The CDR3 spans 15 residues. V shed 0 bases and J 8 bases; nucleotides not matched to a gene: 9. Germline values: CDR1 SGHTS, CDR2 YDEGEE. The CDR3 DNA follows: TGTGCCAGCAGCTTGGGGACAGGGCGGGTAGAAGGCTACACCTTC. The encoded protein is CASSLGTGRVEGYTF.

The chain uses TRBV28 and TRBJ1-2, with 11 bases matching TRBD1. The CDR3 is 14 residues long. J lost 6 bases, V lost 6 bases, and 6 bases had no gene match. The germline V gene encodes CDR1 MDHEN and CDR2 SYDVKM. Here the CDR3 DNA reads TGTGCCAGCAGGAGCCCGGGACAGGGGGATGGCTACACCTTC. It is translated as CASRSPGQGDGYTF.

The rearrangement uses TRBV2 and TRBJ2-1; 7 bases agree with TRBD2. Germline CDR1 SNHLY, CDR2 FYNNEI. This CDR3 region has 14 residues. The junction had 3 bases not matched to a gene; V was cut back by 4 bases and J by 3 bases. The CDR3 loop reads CASSASGNYNEQFF. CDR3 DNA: TGTGCCAGCAGTGCTAGCGGAAACTACAATGAGCAGTTCTTC. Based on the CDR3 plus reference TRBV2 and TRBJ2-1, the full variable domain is EPEVTQTPSHQVTQMGQEVILRCVPISNHLYFYWYRQILGQKVEFLVSFYNNEISEKSEIFDDQFSVERPDGSNFTLKIRSTKLEDSAMYFCASSASGNYNEQFFGPGTRLTVL.

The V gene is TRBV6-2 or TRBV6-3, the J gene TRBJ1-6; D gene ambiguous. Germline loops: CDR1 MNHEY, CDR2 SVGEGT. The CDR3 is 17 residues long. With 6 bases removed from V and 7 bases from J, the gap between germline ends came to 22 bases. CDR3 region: CASSDLRALSTNSPLHF. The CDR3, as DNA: TGTGCCAGCAGCGACCTGAGGGCCCTCAGCACGAATTCACCCCTCCACTTT.

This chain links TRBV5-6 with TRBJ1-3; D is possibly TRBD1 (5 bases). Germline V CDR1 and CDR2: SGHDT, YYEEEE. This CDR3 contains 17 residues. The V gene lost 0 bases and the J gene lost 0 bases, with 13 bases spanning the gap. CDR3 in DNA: TGTGCCAGCAGCTTGGTAGGGACTTACTTCTCTGGAAACACCATATATTTT. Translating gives CASSLVGTYFSGNTIYF.

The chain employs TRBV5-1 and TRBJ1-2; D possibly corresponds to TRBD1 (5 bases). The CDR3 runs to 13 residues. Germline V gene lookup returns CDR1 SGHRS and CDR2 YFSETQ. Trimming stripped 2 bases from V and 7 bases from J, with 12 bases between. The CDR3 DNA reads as TGCGCCAGCAGCTTCGAAGGGGAGGCTGGCTACACCTTC. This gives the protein CASSFEGEAGYTF.

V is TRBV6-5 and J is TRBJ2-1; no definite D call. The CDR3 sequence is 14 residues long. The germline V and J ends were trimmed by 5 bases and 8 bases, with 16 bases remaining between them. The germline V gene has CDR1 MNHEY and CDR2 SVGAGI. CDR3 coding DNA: TGTGCCAGCAGTCCGGGTGTTCTAGAGCATGAGCAGTTCTTC. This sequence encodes CASSPGVLEHEQFF.

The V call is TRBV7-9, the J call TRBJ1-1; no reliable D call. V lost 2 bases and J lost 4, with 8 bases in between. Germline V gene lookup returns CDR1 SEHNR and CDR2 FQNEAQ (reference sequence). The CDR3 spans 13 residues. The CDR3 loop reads CASSLYEGTEAFF. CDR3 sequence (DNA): TGTGCCAGCAGCTTATACGAGGGCACTGAAGCTTTCTTT.

The CDR3 DNA follows: TGTGCCACCAGCAGAGGGACAGGACGAAGGTCCTACGAGCAGTACTTC. It codes for CATSRGTGRRSYEQYF. V and J are TRBV15 and TRBJ2-7; 7 bases line up with TRBD1. The J segment lost 1 base and the V segment lost 1 base, leaving 7 bases of the junction unmatched. Germline V lookup: CDR1 LNHNV, CDR2 YYDKDF (reference sequence). The CDR3 is 16 residues long.